Below are 27 T cell receptor beta chains sequenced from a single sample in a study of cytomegalovirus exposure and HLA in healthy donors. Primers: 60 Vbeta forward and 13 Jbeta reverse. Measured with immunoSEQ multiplex PCR; TCRdb has only the in-frame clones, and not every one. The repertoire has roughly 140,000 clones, about 80% of them found once; the top ten carry approximately 2.5%. Material for sequencing was PBMCs. These receptors were taken from a woman between 18 and 29 years old in good health and CMV-seropositive.

The gene calls are TRBV6-1 and TRBJ2-5; a weak D match, TRBD2 (5 bases). V was clipped by 0 bases and J by 1 base, with 6 bases between them. The CDR3 contains 14 residues. CDR1 is MNHNS and CDR2 is SASEGT in the germline V gene. This CDR3 reads CASSEAGSQETQYF. In DNA, the CDR3 is TGTGCCAGCAGTGAAGCGGGGAGCCAAGAGACCCAGTACTTC.

The chain combines TRBV18 with TRBJ1-1; D is unclear. Germline CDR1 and CDR2: KGHSH and LQKENI. CDR3 size: 13 residues. V was clipped by 5 bases and J by 1 base, with 8 bases between them. The CDR3 sequence: CASSDLGNTEAFF. Here the CDR3 DNA reads TGTGCCAGCTCAGACCTAGGGAACACTGAAGCTTTCTTT.

The rearrangement joins TRBV5-1 to TRBJ2-1; TRBD1 might be the D (5 bases). V gave up 5 bases and J gave up 5 bases, with 14 bases separating them. CDR3 length: 14 amino acids. Germline values: CDR1 SGHRS, CDR2 YFSETQ. This chain's CDR3 is CASRGQPTDNEQFF. The CDR3, as DNA: TGCGCCAGCAGAGGGCAACCGACAGACAATGAGCAGTTCTTC.

The chain joins TRBV5-1 to TRBJ2-7; tentatively, D is TRBD2 (7 bases). From germline, CDR1 is SGHRS and CDR2 YFSETQ. The CDR3 has 16 amino acids. The V and J ends lost 6 bases and 1 base respectively, with 20 bases between them. The CDR3 reads CASMPGTGGWSYEQYF. The CDR3 region has the DNA TGCGCCAGCATGCCAGGAACGGGGGGCTGGTCCTACGAGCAGTACTTC.

The chain recombines TRBV21-1 with TRBJ2-7; the D segment call TRBD1 is taken from the table without a DNA check. TRBV21-1 is listed as a pseudogene. CDR3 length: 17 amino acids. This CDR3 reads CASSKRQGAPLSYEQYF. As DNA, the CDR3 is TGTGCCAGCAGCAAACGGCAGGGGGCGCCTCTTTCCTACGAGCAGTACTTC.

This clone has only a few counts. The genes are TRBV7-2 and TRBJ1-1; possible D gene TRBD1, 5 bases. Deletions cut 3 bases from V and 6 bases from J, with 14 bases between. The germline V gene encodes CDR1 SGHTA and CDR2 FQGNSA. This CDR3 is 14 amino acids long. The CDR3 DNA reads TGTGCCAGCAGCTTCGACAGTTCTTCCCCTGAAGCTTTCTTT. The encoded protein is CASSFDSSSPEAFF.

The chain couples TRBV19 to TRBJ1-3, with D unresolved. The germline CDR1 and CDR2 sequences are LNHDA and SQIVND (reference sequence). CDR3 size: 14 residues. Trimming pared 6 bases from V and 0 bases from J, leaving 9 bases between. DNA for the CDR3: TGTGCCAGTAGGGAGGGCCCCTCTGGAAACACCATATATTTT. Protein sequence: CASREGPSGNTIYF.

V is TRBV7-2 and J is TRBJ1-1, with unresolved D. From germline, CDR1 is SGHTA and CDR2 FQGNSA. This CDR3 is built from 14 residues. V was shortened by 1 base and J by 0 bases, with 6 bases between the two germline ends. CDR3 coding DNA: TGTGCCAGCAGCTTAGGAGCCATGAACACTGAAGCTTTCTTT. Its protein is CASSLGAMNTEAFF.

This clone has just a few counts. The DNA of the CDR3 is TGTGCCAGTTCGAGAAGCGGAAGCACAGATACGCAGTATTTT. Translating it yields CASSRSGSTDTQYF. The chain employs TRBV19 and TRBJ2-3; tentative D call: TRBD2 (5 bases). Trimming removed 8 bases at V and 0 bases at J, with 12 bases between. The CDR3 loop spans 14 amino acids. The germline V gene encodes CDR1 LNHDA and CDR2 SQIVND (reference sequence). Complete variable domain (other parts from reference TRBV19 and TRBJ2-3): DGGITQSPKYLFRKEGQNVTLSCEQNLNHDAMYWYRQDPGQGLRLIYYSQIVNDFQKGDIAEGYSVSREKKESFPLTVTSAQKNPTAFYLCASSRSGSTDTQYFGPGTRLTVL.

The chain combines TRBV10-1 with TRBJ2-3; 7 bases are a match to TRBD1. CDR3 length: 15 amino acids. CDR1 is WNHNN and CDR2 is SYGVQD in the germline V gene (reference sequence). J was trimmed by 5 bases and V by 2 bases; bases with no gene match: 7. The CDR3 nucleotides read TGCGCCAGCAGTGAGGTACAGGGGAAAGGAGATACGCAGTATTTT. Protein: CASSEVQGKGDTQYF.

The CDR3 reads CASSLGGGLYNSPLHF. CDR3 bases: TGTGCCAGCAGCTTGGGGGGGGGTTTATATAATTCACCCCTCCACTTT. The chain links TRBV5-6 to TRBJ1-6; maybe TRBD1 (5 bases). The ends were cut back, 0 bases at V and 4 bases at J, with 11 bases in the middle. Germline values: CDR1 SGHDT, CDR2 YYEEEE. The CDR3 contains 16 residues.

The chain recombines TRBV15 with TRBJ1-4; D is undetermined. V lost 5 bases to trimming and J lost 3 bases, with 13 bases between them. From germline, CDR1 is LNHNV and CDR2 YYDKDF (reference sequence). CDR3 length: 15 residues. The CDR3 DNA reads TGTGCCACCAGCTCCCCCCCCCGGGCTAATGAAAAACTGTTTTTT. It codes for CATSSPPRANEKLFF. Based on the CDR3 plus reference TRBV15 and TRBJ1-4, the full variable domain is DAMVIQNPRYQVTQFGKPVTLSCSQTLNHNVMYWYQQKSSQAPKLLFHYYDKDFNNEADTPDNFQSRRPNTSFCFLDIRSPGLGDTAMYLCATSSPPRANEKLFFGSGTQLSVL.

With respect to this clone: An end of the junction does not agree with germline; a read error may underlie this. The genes are TRBV6-1 and TRBJ2-7; D might be TRBD1 (6 bases). The CDR3 length is 14 residues. CDR1 is MNHNS, CDR2 SASEGT, per germline. CDR3 nucleotide sequence: TGTGCCAGCAGTACAACAGGGAGAGGCTACGAGCAGTGCTTC. This codes for CASSTTGRGYEQCF.

V gene TRBV28 combines with J gene TRBJ1-2; the D gene is possibly TRBD1 (5 bases). The CDR3 has 13 amino acids. Germline loops: CDR1 MDHEN, CDR2 SYDVKM. V lost 3 bases to trimming and J lost 8 bases, with 13 bases between them. Here the CDR3 DNA reads TGTGCCAGCAGTTTGACAGAACTGCTCGGCTACACCTTC. Translated, it gives CASSLTELLGYTF.

This clone was observed a few times. The chain uses TRBV5-1 and TRBJ1-5, with 7 nucleotides matching TRBD1. The germline V gene has CDR1 SGHRS and CDR2 YFSETQ. The CDR3 spans 12 residues. J gave up 11 bases and V 4 bases, and 6 bases lay outside the gene matches. CDR3: CASSRGPMAQHF. The CDR3 DNA follows: TGCGCCAGCAGCAGGGGGCCAATGGCCCAGCATTTT.

CDR3 region: CASSFQGAGAFF. DNA of the CDR3: TGTGCCAGCAGTTTCCAGGGGGCAGGAGCTTTCTTT. The chain has TRBV6-5 and TRBJ1-1, with TRBD1 identical over 8 bases. The CDR3 is made up of 12 amino acids. Germline V gene sequence: CDR1 MNHEY, CDR2 SVGAGI. Trimming took 4 bases from V and 10 from J; bases not matched to a gene: 5.

This chain uses TRBV7-9 with TRBJ2-3; the match to TRBD2 covers 12 bases. V was clipped by 5 bases and J by 2 bases; unmatched bases: 8. CDR1 and CDR2 from the germline V gene are SEHNR and FQNEAQ (reference sequence). The CDR3 extends over 17 amino acids. The CDR3 here is CASSALAGGLFTDTQYF. CDR3 DNA: TGTGCCAGCAGCGCACTAGCGGGGGGCCTTTTCACAGATACGCAGTATTTT. The variable domain in full, completed from reference TRBV7-9 and TRBJ2-3, reads DTGVSQNPRHKITKRGQNVTFRCDPISEHNRLYWYRQTLGQGPEFLTYFQNEAQLEKSRLLSDRFSAERPKGSFSTLEIQRTEQGDSAMYLCASSALAGGLFTDTQYFGPGTRLTVL.

Here the CDR3 reads CASSPQTGTAASNYGYTF. CDR3 nucleotides: TGCGCCAGCAGCCCCCAGACTGGGACAGCTGCTTCTAACTATGGCTACACCTTC. The J gene is TRBJ1-2, the V gene TRBV5-1, with TRBD1 matching over 7 bases. This CDR3 contains 18 residues. Germline lookup yields CDR1 SGHRS and CDR2 YFSETQ. J lost 0 bases, V lost 4 bases, and 15 bases had no gene match.

To note about this clone: At one end, the junction sequence differs from germline, possibly due to a read error. The gene calls are TRBV6-1 and TRBJ2-1, with D possibly TRBD2 on 6 matching bases. Germline V lookup: CDR1 MNHNS, CDR2 SASEGT. The CDR3 extends over 17 amino acids. CDR3 sequence reads: CASSVVFGGSSHNEQFF. CDR3 nucleotide sequence: TGTGCCAGCAGTGTGGTCTTTGGAGGGTCCTCCCACAATGAGCAGTTCTTC.

The chain carries TRBV5-4 and TRBJ1-2; 8 positions agree with TRBD1. V dropped 4 bases and J dropped 8; count of bases not matched to a gene: 7. The germline gives CDR1 SGHNT, CDR2 YYREEE (reference sequence). This CDR3 is 13 amino acids long. The CDR3 DNA follows: TGTGCCAGCAGCCTCGGACAGGGCACCGGCTACACCTTC. This sequence encodes CASSLGQGTGYTF.

This clone has just one count. Relative to the germline gene, one junction end is altered; a read error may explain this. The V gene is TRBV2, the J gene TRBJ1-6; 12 bases align to TRBD1. The CDR3 sequence is 15 residues long. Germline V gene sequence: CDR1 SNHLY, CDR2 FYNNEI. CDR3 in DNA: TGTGCCGGCAGGGGACAGGGGGCTGTATCTTCACCCCTCCACTTT. The encoded protein is CAGRGQGAVSSPLHF.

Only a few counts were recorded for this clone. The rearrangement uses TRBV6-5 and TRBJ1-5, with D hard to call. CDR1 and CDR2 from the germline V gene are MNHEY and SVGAGI. CDR3 length equals 15 residues. Trimming cost V 7 bases and J 3 bases, with 16 bases left between them. The CDR3 bases are TGTGCCAGCAAGGTGATCGAGGGTAACAATCAGCCCCAGCATTTT. Amino acid sequence: CASKVIEGNNQPQHF.

V and J are TRBV14 and TRBJ2-7; no clear D. The germline gives CDR1 SGHDN, CDR2 FVKESK. The CDR3 runs 13 residues. Deletions cut 1 base from V and 0 bases from J, with 4 bases between. Here the CDR3 DNA reads TGTGCCAGCAGCCAAGGGAGCTCCTACGAGCAGTACTTC. It encodes CASSQGSSYEQYF.

The chain couples TRBV5-5 to TRBJ1-2, with 7 nucleotides matching TRBD1. The CDR3 sequence is 16 residues long. Germline V gene data show CDR1 as SGHKS and CDR2 as YYEKEE (reference sequence). V shed 3 bases, J shed 0 bases, and the junction held 8 bases outside the gene matches. The CDR3 sequence: CASSYTMGTANYGYTF. CDR3 nucleotide sequence: TGTGCCAGCAGCTATACAATGGGGACAGCTAACTATGGCTACACCTTC.

The sample holds a few counts of this clone. This chain connects TRBV5-1 to TRBJ1-2; 8 positions agree with TRBD1. The CDR3 is made up of 15 amino acids. The germline CDR1 and CDR2 sequences are SGHRS and YFSETQ. Trimming removed 3 bases from V and 2 bases from J; junction bases left unmatched: 6. This CDR3 reads CASSWGSGGNYGYTF. The CDR3 coding sequence is TGCGCCAGCAGCTGGGGATCAGGGGGCAACTATGGCTACACCTTC.

The gene calls are TRBV27 and TRBJ1-6, with D perhaps matching TRBD1 (5 bases). The CDR3 contains 16 residues. V lost 0 bases, J lost 9 bases, and 15 bases lay in between. CDR1 and CDR2 from the germline V gene are MNHEY and SMNVEV (reference sequence). The CDR3 DNA reads as TGTGCCAGCAGTTTATCGATGGGAGGGAGGGGTTCACCCCTCCACTTT. This codes for CASSLSMGGRGSPLHF.

This CDR3 reads CASSSDRSTGEKLFF. CDR3 DNA: TGTGCCAGCAGCTCAGACCGCTCAACGGGTGAAAAACTGTTTTTT. The chain joins TRBV7-2 to TRBJ1-4; the D is unclear. Germline V gives CDR1 SGHTA, CDR2 FQGNSA. V shed 4 bases and J shed 7 bases, with 16 bases lying between them. The CDR3 is 15 residues long.